A selection of T cell receptor beta chains follows, all from one sample in a study of shared clonotypes between healthy human individuals. Using immunoSEQ multiplex PCR, the repertoire was profiled, and TCRdb retains in-frame clones only, with some absent. The sample yields approximately 1.4 million clones, roughly 98% seen once. Sequencing used naive CD4+ T cells sorted from blood. The receptors were sampled from a man aged 25 to 40 in good health. Each CDR3 is given with its conserved first and last residue. The D gene is left open where the match is weak. Clone size, where shown, is once, few, many, or a class for clones that have expanded.

V gene: TRBV5-1; D gene: .; J gene: TRBJ2-5; clone size: .; CDR3 length: 14; CDR3 protein: CASSLEVGGETQYF; CDR3 DNA: TGCGCCAGCAGCTTAGAGGTGGGCGGAGAGACCCAGTACTTC
V gene: TRBV29-1; D gene: .; J gene: TRBJ2-7; clone size: .; CDR3 length: 11; CDR3 protein: CSVQYGNEQYF; CDR3 DNA: TGCAGCGTTCAATATGGAAACGAGCAGTACTTC
V gene: TRBV4-2; D gene: .; J gene: TRBJ2-5; clone size: .; CDR3 length: 15; CDR3 protein: CASSQVYNSQETQYF; CDR3 DNA: TGTGCCAGCAGCCAAGTCTACAACTCACAAGAGACCCAGTACTTC
V gene: TRBV19; D gene: .; J gene: TRBJ1-1; clone size: .; CDR3 length: 15; CDR3 protein: CASRAGLNMNTEAFF; CDR3 DNA: TGTGCCAGTAGGGCCGGATTGAACATGAACACTGAAGCTTTCTTT
V gene: TRBV6-6; D gene: TRBD1; J gene: TRBJ2-7; clone size: .; CDR3 length: 14; CDR3 protein: CATTQTLTGAEQYF; CDR3 DNA: TGTGCCACCACACAAACCTTAACAGGGGCCGAGCAGTACTTC
V gene: TRBV19; D gene: TRBD2; J gene: TRBJ2-2; clone size: .; CDR3 length: 17; CDR3 protein: CASSMSSSGSGSGELFF; CDR3 DNA: TGTGCCAGTAGTATGTCGTCCAGCGGGAGTGGTTCCGGGGAGCTGTTTTTT
V gene: TRBV5-8; D gene: .; J gene: TRBJ2-2; clone size: .; CDR3 length: 15; CDR3 protein: CASSRSLASAGELFF; CDR3 DNA: TGTGCCAGCAGCCGATCATTGGCGTCGGCGGGGGAGCTGTTTTTT
V gene: TRBV19; D gene: .; J gene: TRBJ2-7; clone size: .; CDR3 length: 13; CDR3 protein: CASSTPPSYEQYF; CDR3 DNA: TGTGCCAGTAGTACCCCTCCCTCCTACGAGCAGTACTTC
V gene: TRBV5-1; D gene: TRBD1; J gene: TRBJ2-6; clone size: .; CDR3 length: 18; CDR3 protein: CASSWARDRGTGANVLTF; CDR3 DNA: TGCGCCAGCAGCTGGGCGCGGGACAGGGGAACTGGGGCCAACGTCCTGACTTTC
V gene: TRBV2; D gene: .; J gene: TRBJ2-7; clone size: .; CDR3 length: 13; CDR3 protein: CASVRQASYEQYF; CDR3 DNA: TGTGCCAGCGTTAGACAGGCCTCCTACGAGCAGTACTTC
V gene: TRBV2; D gene: .; J gene: TRBJ1-1; clone size: .; CDR3 length: 13; CDR3 protein: CASANGGNTEAFF; CDR3 DNA: TGTGCCAGCGCAAACGGGGGGAACACTGAAGCTTTCTTT
V gene: TRBV5-5; D gene: .; J gene: TRBJ1-5; clone size: once; CDR3 length: 14; CDR3 protein: CASSLPGFNQPQHF; CDR3 DNA: TGTGCCAGCAGCTTGCCGGGTTTCAATCAGCCCCAGCATTTT
V gene: TRBV29-1; D gene: .; J gene: TRBJ1-2; clone size: .; CDR3 length: 13; CDR3 protein: CSVEGSGADGYTF; CDR3 DNA: TGCAGCGTTGAGGGGTCTGGGGCCGATGGCTACACCTTC
V gene: TRBV11-3; D gene: TRBD2; J gene: TRBJ2-2; clone size: .; CDR3 length: 16; CDR3 protein: CASSLVLAGLAGELFF; CDR3 DNA: TGTGCCAGCAGCTTAGTCCTAGCGGGATTAGCCGGGGAGCTGTTTTTT
V gene: TRBV4-3; D gene: TRBD2; J gene: TRBJ2-7; clone size: .; CDR3 length: 15; CDR3 protein: CASSHDGLAVNEQYF; CDR3 DNA: TGCGCCAGCAGCCACGATGGACTAGCAGTTAACGAGCAGTACTTC
V gene: TRBV7-6; D gene: .; J gene: TRBJ2-3; clone size: .; CDR3 length: 15; CDR3 protein: CASSWSGAGQNTQYF; CDR3 DNA: TGTGCCAGCAGCTGGAGCGGTGCGGGGCAAAATACGCAGTATTTT
V gene: TRBV5-1; D gene: .; J gene: TRBJ1-3; clone size: once; CDR3 length: 15; CDR3 protein: CASSKGGADGNTIYF; CDR3 DNA: TGCGCCAGCAGTAAAGGGGGGGCTGATGGAAACACCATATATTTT
V gene: TRBV5-1; D gene: TRBD2; J gene: TRBJ2-7; clone size: .; CDR3 length: 16; CDR3 protein: CASSARLAGTAAEQYF; CDR3 DNA: TGCGCCAGCAGCGCCCGACTAGCGGGGACGGCAGCGGAGCAGTACTTC
V gene: TRBV5-1; D gene: .; J gene: TRBJ1-1; clone size: .; CDR3 length: 15; CDR3 protein: CASSEGRSMNTEAFF; CDR3 DNA: TGCGCCAGCAGCGAAGGGCGGAGTATGAACACTGAAGCTTTCTTT
V gene: TRBV27; D gene: TRBD1; J gene: TRBJ2-5; clone size: .; CDR3 length: 16; CDR3 protein: CASSLNRGVGQETQYF; CDR3 DNA: TGTGCCAGCAGTTTAAACAGGGGAGTGGGCCAAGAGACCCAGTACTTC
V gene: TRBV5-1; D gene: TRBD2; J gene: TRBJ2-1; clone size: .; CDR3 length: 15; CDR3 protein: CASSLDGSSGVGAFF; CDR3 DNA: TGCGCCAGCAGCTTGGATGGGTCTAGCGGGGTTGGGGCGTTCTTC
V gene: TRBV10-3; D gene: TRBD1; J gene: TRBJ1-3; clone size: .; CDR3 length: 16; CDR3 protein: CATLNPQGLSGNTIYF; CDR3 DNA: TGTGCCACACTCAATCCACAGGGGCTCTCTGGAAACACCATATATTTT
V gene: TRBV7-7; D gene: TRBD2; J gene: TRBJ2-1; clone size: .; CDR3 length: 16; CDR3 protein: CASSYGLAGGLGEQFF; CDR3 DNA: TGTGCCAGCAGCTACGGACTAGCGGGAGGCTTGGGGGAGCAGTTCTTC
V gene: TRBV2; D gene: TRBD1; J gene: TRBJ1-1; clone size: once; CDR3 length: 13; CDR3 protein: CASKGQIDTEAFF; CDR3 DNA: TGTGCCAGTAAGGGACAGATTGACACTGAAGCTTTCTTT
V gene: TRBV7-6; D gene: .; J gene: TRBJ2-4; clone size: .; CDR3 length: 13; CDR3 protein: CASSLDEWSIQYF; CDR3 DNA: TGTGCCAGCAGCTTAGACGAGTGGAGCATTCAGTACTTC
V gene: TRBV7-8; D gene: TRBD2; J gene: TRBJ2-7; clone size: .; CDR3 length: 15; CDR3 protein: CASSLTLAGRYEQYF; CDR3 DNA: TGTGCCAGCAGCTTAACACTAGCGGGAAGATACGAGCAGTACTTC
V gene: TRBV5-1; D gene: TRBD1; J gene: TRBJ2-1; clone size: once; CDR3 length: 18; CDR3 protein: CASSWQGAGISSYNEQFF; CDR3 DNA: TGCGCCAGCAGTTGGCAGGGGGCAGGGATTAGCTCCTACAATGAGCAGTTCTTC
V gene: TRBV5-5; D gene: .; J gene: TRBJ2-3; clone size: .; CDR3 length: 14; CDR3 protein: CASRSGLFQDTQYF; CDR3 DNA: TGTGCCAGCAGGTCTGGACTGTTTCAAGATACGCAGTATTTT
V gene: TRBV27; D gene: TRBD2; J gene: TRBJ2-1; clone size: .; CDR3 length: 17; CDR3 protein: CASSLLTSGSSYNEQFF; CDR3 DNA: TGTGCCAGCAGTCTCCTGACTAGCGGTAGCTCCTACAATGAGCAGTTCTTC
V gene: TRBV6-5; D gene: .; J gene: TRBJ2-6; clone size: .; CDR3 length: 15; CDR3 protein: CASNTRGSGANVLTF; CDR3 DNA: TGTGCCAGCAACACAAGGGGTTCTGGGGCCAACGTCCTGACTTTC
V gene: TRBV2; D gene: TRBD2; J gene: TRBJ2-3; clone size: .; CDR3 length: 15; CDR3 protein: CASRRQREGTDTQYF; CDR3 DNA: TGTGCCAGCAGGAGGCAGCGGGAAGGCACTGATACGCAGTATTTT
V gene: TRBV27; D gene: TRBD1; J gene: TRBJ1-2; clone size: .; CDR3 length: 16; CDR3 protein: CASSSLGGGFRYGYTF; CDR3 DNA: TGTGCCAGCAGTTCATTAGGAGGGGGCTTTAGGTATGGCTACACCTTC
V gene: TRBV19; D gene: TRBD2; J gene: TRBJ2-7; clone size: .; CDR3 length: 12; CDR3 protein: CASRGGNYEQYF; CDR3 DNA: TGTGCCAGCCGCGGGGGGAACTACGAGCAGTACTTC
V gene: TRBV19; D gene: .; J gene: TRBJ2-2; clone size: .; CDR3 length: 13; CDR3 protein: CASSISVPGELFF; CDR3 DNA: TGTGCCAGTAGTATATCAGTACCCGGGGAGCTGTTTTTT
V gene: TRBV28; D gene: .; J gene: TRBJ2-1; clone size: once; CDR3 length: 14; CDR3 protein: CASSPYGPYNEQFF; CDR3 DNA: TGTGCCAGCAGTCCGTACGGGCCTTACAATGAGCAGTTCTTC
V gene: TRBV25-1; D gene: .; J gene: TRBJ2-7; clone size: .; CDR3 length: 14; CDR3 protein: CASSASGGLYEQYF; CDR3 DNA: TGTGCCAGCAGTGCGTCGGGGGGCCTGTACGAGCAGTACTTC
V gene: TRBV4-2; D gene: .; J gene: TRBJ1-4; clone size: .; CDR3 length: 12; CDR3 protein: CASSKVDEKLFF; CDR3 DNA: TGTGCCAGCAGTAAGGTTGACGAAAAACTGTTTTTT
V gene: TRBV19; D gene: TRBD2; J gene: TRBJ2-7; clone size: .; CDR3 length: 15; CDR3 protein: CASKVAAGDSYEQYF; CDR3 DNA: TGTGCCAGTAAAGTAGCAGCGGGAGATTCCTACGAGCAGTACTTC
V gene: TRBV18; D gene: .; J gene: TRBJ2-2; clone size: .; CDR3 length: 16; CDR3 protein: CASSPYMDRGSGELFF; CDR3 DNA: TGTGCCAGCTCACCATACATGGACAGAGGGAGCGGGGAGCTGTTTTTT